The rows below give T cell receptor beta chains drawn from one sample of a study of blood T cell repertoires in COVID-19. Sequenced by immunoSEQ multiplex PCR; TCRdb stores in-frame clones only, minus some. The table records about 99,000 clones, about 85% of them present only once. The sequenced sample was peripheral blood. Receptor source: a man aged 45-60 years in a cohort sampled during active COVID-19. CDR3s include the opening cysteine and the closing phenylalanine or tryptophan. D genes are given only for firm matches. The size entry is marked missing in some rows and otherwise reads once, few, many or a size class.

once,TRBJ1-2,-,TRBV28,TGTGCCAGCAGTTCTGGGGGACTCGGAGGGGCTAACTATGGCTACACCTTC,CASSSGGLGGANYGYTF
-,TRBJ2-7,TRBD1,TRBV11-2,TGTGCCAGCAGCTTAAGGGGGACAGGGAGCTCCTACGAGCAGTACTTC,CASSLRGTGSSYEQYF
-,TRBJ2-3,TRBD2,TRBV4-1,TGCGCCAGCAGCCCCTACGGGGCGGGGGGGCCGTTGGGGGCAGATACGCAGTATTTT,CASSPYGAGGPLGADTQYF
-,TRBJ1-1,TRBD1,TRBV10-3,TGTGCCATCAGGGGGGATGGGACAGGGAATACTTTCTTT,CAIRGDGTGNTFF
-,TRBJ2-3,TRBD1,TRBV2,TGTGCCATCTCGTGGGGCAGGGGGACCACAGATACGCAGTATTTT,CAISWGRGTTDTQYF
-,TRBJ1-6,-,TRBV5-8,TGTGCCAGCAGCTTACGGGATTCGGATTCACCCCTCCACTTT,CASSLRDSDSPLHF
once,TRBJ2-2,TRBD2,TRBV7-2,TGTGCCAGCAGCCCGACTAGCGGCACCGGGGAGCTGTTTTTT,CASSPTSGTGELFF
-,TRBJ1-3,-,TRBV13,TGTGCCAGCTTGTTGGCGGGTGGAAACACCATATATTTT,CASLLAGGNTIYF
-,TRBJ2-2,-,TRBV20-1,TGCAGTGCTAGTGTGGGGGCCCCTGGCACCGGGGAGCTGTTTTTT,CSASVGAPGTGELFF
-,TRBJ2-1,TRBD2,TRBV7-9,TGTGCCAGCAGACAAGAGAGCGGGGGGGCGATTATTGAGCAGTTCTTC,CASRQESGGAIIEQFF
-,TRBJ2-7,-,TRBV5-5,TGTGCCAGCATCCTAAGTTTGGACAGCACCTACGAGCAGTACTTC,CASILSLDSTYEQYF
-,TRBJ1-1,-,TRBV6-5,TGTGCCAGCAGGACAGGTCCCCACACTGAAGCTTTCTTT,CASRTGPHTEAFF
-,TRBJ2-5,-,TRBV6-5,TGTGCCAGCCAATTGGAGGAGACCCAGTACTTC,CASQLEETQYF
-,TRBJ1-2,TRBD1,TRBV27,TGTGCCAGCAGTTTTTCTCCGACAGGGGGGGTATATGGCTACACCTTC,CASSFSPTGGVYGYTF
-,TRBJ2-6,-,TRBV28,TGTGCCAGCACCCGACGGGGGAACTCTGGGGCCAACGTCCTGACTTTC,CASTRRGNSGANVLTF
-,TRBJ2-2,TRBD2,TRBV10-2,TGCGCCAGCAGCCTTCTAGCGGGGGGGAACACCGGGGAGCTGTTTTTT,CASSLLAGGNTGELFF
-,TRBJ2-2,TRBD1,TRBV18,TGTGCCAGCTCGGCTCAGACAGGGATGGGGATGAACACCGGGGAGCTGTTTTTT,CASSAQTGMGMNTGELFF
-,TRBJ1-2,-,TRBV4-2,TGTGCCAGCAGCCAAGATCAGGCGCCTGACTATGGCTACACCTTC,CASSQDQAPDYGYTF
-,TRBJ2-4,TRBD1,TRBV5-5,TGTGCCAGCAGCTCCGGACAGGGCGCAACTGAAAACATTCAGTACTTC,CASSSGQGATENIQYF
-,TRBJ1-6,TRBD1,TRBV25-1,TGTGCCAGCAGCTGGGACAGAGATAATTCACCCCTCCACTTT,CASSWDRDNSPLHF
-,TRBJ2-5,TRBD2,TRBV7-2,TGTGCCAGCAGCTTCTTAACCCAGGGAGGGGAGGGGACCCAGTACTTC,CASSFLTQGGEGTQYF
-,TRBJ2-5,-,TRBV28,TGTGCCAGCAGTGCCGCAGGGATCCAAGAGACCCAGTACTTC,CASSAAGIQETQYF
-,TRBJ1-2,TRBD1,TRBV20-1,TGCAGTGCTAGTCAGGGGGGCTGGCTTTATGGCTACACCTTC,CSASQGGWLYGYTF
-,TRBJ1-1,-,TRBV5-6,TGTGCCAGCAGCTTGGCCCCAGGGGCGGCCACTGAAGCTTTCTTT,CASSLAPGAATEAFF
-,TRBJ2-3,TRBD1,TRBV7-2,TGTGCCAGCAGCCCCGGGACAGGCACAGATACGCAGTATTTT,CASSPGTGTDTQYF
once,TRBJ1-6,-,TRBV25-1,TGTGCCAGCACCGGGACAAACAATTCACCCCTCCACTTT,CASTGTNNSPLHF